A single sample gave rise to the 9 T cell receptor beta chains below, sequenced in a study of blood T cells in healthy people across ages. Sample-barcoded 5' priming and a J-beta primer mix drove a second PCR of roughly 7 to 11 cycles. MiXCR was run by TCRdb on the 5' RACE reads, yielding one entry per CDR3 protein. Of under 2,000,000 distinct CDR3 sequences detected, 49% appear once; the ten largest clones hold approximately 2.1%. Specimen: blood. Receptors were obtained from a woman between 40 and 50 years old in good health.

V and J are TRBV28 and TRBJ2-1; maybe TRBD2 (7 bases). CDR1 and CDR2 (germline): MDHEN, SYDVKM. V was pared by 5 bases and J by 2 bases, with 16 bases between. This CDR3 comprises 16 residues. CDR3 bases: TGTGCCAGCAGTCCATCAGGGGCGGGGGCCTACAATGAGCAGTTCTTC. It specifies CASSPSGAGAYNEQFF.

In this sample, this clonotype turned up once. The rearrangement links TRBV29-1 to TRBJ2-3, with 9 bases that match TRBD2. The ends lost 4 bases at V and 2 bases at J; junction bases unmatched: 7. The CDR3 extends over 15 amino acids. Germline V gene data show CDR1 as SQVTM and CDR2 as ANQGSEA. The CDR3 sequence: CSVVLAGDDTDTQYF. Here the CDR3 DNA reads TGCAGCGTTGTTTTAGCGGGGGACGACACAGATACGCAGTATTTT.

This clonotype was detected only a few times. V gene TRBV15 combines with J gene TRBJ2-3, with D perhaps given as TRBD1 or TRBD2 (5 bases each). Germline V gene data show CDR1 as LNHNV and CDR2 as YYDKDF (reference sequence). This CDR3 comprises 16 residues. V was trimmed by 0 bases and J by 2 bases, leaving 12 bases between them. In DNA form, the CDR3 reads TGTGCCACCAGCAGAGACGGCCAGGGAGTCACAGATACGCAGTATTTT. Residues: CATSRDGQGVTDTQYF.

The chain is built from TRBV6-6 and TRBJ1-2; a possible D gene is TRBD1 (6 bases). V was trimmed by 8 bases and J by 3 bases, leaving 13 bases between them. The CDR3 extends over 13 amino acids. Germline loops: CDR1 MNHNY, CDR2 SVGAGI (reference sequence). The CDR3 DNA follows: TGTGCCAGCGGCAGGGGTGATGACTATGGCTACACCTTC. This codes for CASGRGDDYGYTF.

There are a few counts of this clonotype. This rearrangement joins TRBV6-6 to TRBJ2-3, with 9 nucleotides matching TRBD2. Germline V CDR1 and CDR2: MNHNY, SVGAGI (reference sequence). The V segment lost 7 bases and the J segment 1 base; nucleotides outside the gene matches: 6. The CDR3 consists of 15 residues. This CDR3 is CASTDPSGGTDTQYF. For the CDR3, the DNA is TGTGCCAGCACTGACCCTAGCGGGGGCACAGATACGCAGTATTTT.

This clonotype was observed a few times. V gene TRBV10-1 combines with J gene TRBJ2-7, with a possible D match to TRBD2 (8 bases). This CDR3 has 17 residues. V dropped 5 bases and J dropped 4 bases, with 24 bases sitting between them. The V gene's germline CDR1 is WNHNN and CDR2 SYGVQD (reference sequence). In nucleotides, the CDR3 is TGCGCCAGCAGTCCCACTCGGGGGGGACAGCCTTCTTACGAGCAGTACTTC. Its protein is CASSPTRGGQPSYEQYF.

This chain uses TRBV4-1 with TRBJ2-7; TRBD2 agrees at 9 bases. V lost 1 base and J lost 6; bases outside the gene matches: 10. Germline V gene lookup returns CDR1 MGHRA and CDR2 YSYEKL. This CDR3 spans 16 amino acids. The CDR3 coding sequence is TGCGCCAGCAGCCAAGTGTTTTTGGCGGGGGGGCCCGAGCAGTACTTC. Residues: CASSQVFLAGGPEQYF.

The genes are TRBV5-5 and TRBJ2-1; maybe TRBD1 (6 bases). The CDR3 is 16 residues long. Germline values: CDR1 SGHKS, CDR2 YYEKEE (reference sequence). V gave up 3 bases and J gave up 3 bases, with 16 bases separating them. The CDR3 coding sequence is TGTGCCAGCAGCTCCAAAACAGGGATAAACTACAATGAGCAGTTCTTC. It translates to CASSSKTGINYNEQFF.

This chain connects TRBV6-5 to TRBJ1-2; TRBD1 agrees at 12 bases. V gave up 4 bases and J gave up 2 bases; unmatched junction bases: 5. The CDR3 is made up of 16 amino acids. Germline V lookup: CDR1 MNHEY, CDR2 SVGAGI. The CDR3 loop is CASSSTGTGGNYGYTF. The CDR3, as DNA: TGTGCCAGCAGTTCCACCGGGACAGGGGGCAACTATGGCTACACCTTC.